This TCR beta chain was sequenced during a study of blood T cells in healthy people across ages. Turning to this clonotype: Its antigen is unidentified.

Germline CDR1 is MDHEN and CDR2 is SYDVKM. This CDR3 is built from 15 residues. The V end lost 10 bases, the J end lost 0 bases, and 16 bases lay between the germline ends. Notes on the study in general: Naive and antigen-experienced cells could not be conclusively compared, given unsorted PBMCs. With age, beta diversity per million T cells declined roughly linearly, significantly by 35 to 40.

Total RNA was extracted at no less than 6 micrograms per sample. Sample-barcoded 5' priming and a J-beta primer mix drove a second PCR of roughly 6 to 12 cycles. Researchers report that a template-switch adaptor with 12 random nucleotides tagged each cDNA molecule. TCRdb re-derived calls from the 5' RACE reads in MiXCR, one entry per CDR3 protein. There are fewer than 2,000,000 distinct CDR3 sequences in the sample; approximately 40% occur only once, and 20% to 25% lies in the top ten. This rearrangement joins TRBV28 to TRBJ1-5; D possibly corresponds to TRBD1 (5 bases). The specimen sequenced was blood. The receptor was derived from a human donor in good health. Here the CDR3 reads CAIWRGPTSNQPQHF. The CDR3 DNA reads TGTGCCATTTGGAGGGGCCCAACTAGCAATCAGCCCCAGCATTTT.